This TCR beta chain is drawn from a study of persistence of HIV-infected CD4 T cells. Study overall: The sample holds CD4+ T cells responsive to CMV or HIV-1 Gag.

An overlapping HIV-1 Gag peptide pool stimulated these cells at about 1 ug/peptide/mL. Memory cells lacking CD40L and CD69 with high CD45RO were sorted. For at least 4 years, plasma HIV-1 RNA was undetectable (<50 copies/mL). The V gene's germline CDR1 is SGHRS and CDR2 YFSETQ. The CDR3 is 21 amino acids. The germline V and J ends were trimmed by 2 bases and 0 bases, with 29 bases remaining between them. The libraries were made with immunoSEQ version 4 in survey mode. The method was immunoSEQ multiplex PCR; TCRdb's version includes in-frame clones alone and lacks a portion of them. The table includes about 36,000 clones, 80% to 85% detected once. This clone has a handful of counts. The antigen is unknown.

Material: cultured CD4+ T cells from PBMCs, obtained from a patient who received antiretroviral therapy. The chain carries TRBV5-1 and TRBJ1-1, with D possibly matching TRBD1 (5 bases). The receptor was derived from an adult with HIV. The donor label of this sample is uncertain. The CDR3: CASSLGGGRSGSTVLNTEAFF. CDR3 sequence (DNA): TGCGCCAGCAGCTTAGGCGGGGGACGGTCGGGTTCGACCGTTTTGAACACTGAAGCTTTCTTT.